Listed below are T cell receptor beta chains from one sample, sequenced in a study of blood T cell repertoires in COVID-19. Clones were read by immunoSEQ multiplex PCR, and TCRdb kept only the in-frame ones, dropping some. Of 330,000 or so clones listed, more than 75% are singletons. The sequenced sample was PBMCs or T cells enriched from blood (not recorded which). These receptors were taken from a woman aged 25 to 39 who had recovered from COVID-19. The CDR3 runs from the conserved cysteine through the conserved F or W.

>TRBV19|TRBJ1-1|12
CASSIDIRVAFF
>TRBV2|TRBJ1-6|14
CASSEALLSVTLHF
>TRBV6-5|TRBJ2-2|16
CASSFSLARGTGELFF
>TRBV7-9|TRBJ2-1|18
CASSSLREVSSSYNEQFF
>TRBV9|TRBJ1-3|14
CASSLTGVGNTIYF
>TRBV4-2|TRBJ2-3|16
CASSQVERTSTDTQYF
>TRBV20-1|TRBJ2-2|16
CSASLTGRMNTGELFF
>TRBV28|TRBJ1-2|16
CASSLPGDRVYYGYTF
>TRBV4-1|TRBJ2-7|15
CASSQERGETYEQYF
>TRBV29-1|TRBJ2-1|16
CSVEDPSGRPYNEQFF
>TRBV5-1|TRBJ2-1|18
CASSFGASGQGSYNEQFF
>TRBV28|TRBJ1-2|12
CASSVPVYGYTF
>TRBV5-4|TRBJ2-1|15
CASSSLAGEYNEQFF
>TRBV7-9|TRBJ2-1|16
CASSRDRGSSYNEQFF
>TRBV5-1|TRBJ2-3|13
CASRRGPEDTQYF
>TRBV28|TRBJ1-6|17
CASSLPGDRPGNSPLHF
>TRBV19|TRBJ1-4|14
CASSINSGLAKLFF
>TRBV30|TRBJ1-5|16
CAWSVPATGARQPQHF
>TRBV5-4|TRBJ1-2|16
CASSLGGPTTAYGYTF
>TRBV7-8|TRBJ2-1|16
CASSLILLADYNEQFF
>TRBV3-1/TRBV3-2|TRBJ2-2|16
CASSLRGAGRTGELFF
>TRBV7-8|TRBJ2-1|14
CASSLAGAHNEQFF
>TRBV21-1|TRBJ2-7|14
CASSTRDSFYEQYF
>TRBV5-5|TRBJ1-1|17
CASSSALGFSVNTEAFF
>TRBV5-1|TRBJ2-7|14
CASSLEFVLGEQYF
>TRBV19|TRBJ1-1|14
CASSIDRGYTEAFF
>TRBV6-5|TRBJ1-3|16
CASSYSGVSSGNTIYF